This TCR beta chain is from a study of regulatory T cells in long-lasting Graves disease (dated by TCRdb to the early 2020s). For the study in its entirety: In the newly diagnosed Graves' disease group, patients had been taking antithyroid drugs for less than 3 months. The study took place in China and was registered as a clinical trial. TCR sequencing covered about 13 persistent and 20 newly diagnosed Graves' disease patients, 33 samples in total. This study used TCR sequencing and RNA sequencing of peripheral blood to compare persistent Graves' disease patients against newly diagnosed Graves' disease patients.

The library was generated by multiplex PCR. Sequencing instrument: Illumina HiSeq 4000. iRepertoire HTBI primers and Arm-PCR amplification of CDR3 regions were used to construct TCR beta libraries. Before sequencing, the PCR products went through gel purification. In the authors' own workflow: Gene usage analysis of CDR3 amino acid clonotypes used the 60 to 80 TRBV and about 15 TRBJ segments found across samples. COPE and FqMerger were used to merge filtered high-quality paired reads into contigs. Contigs were aligned with BLAST to IMGT TRBV, TRBD and TRBJ reference genes, and CDR3 was defined per IMGT. Clonotypes above 0.1% frequency were classified as highly expanded clones. Shannon entropy was used to measure repertoire diversity, and the Gini coefficient was used to measure V-J evenness. A clonotype was considered public if more than one individual shared it. TCRdb reprocessing: public reads trimmed at Q25 with fastp, clones called with MiXCR, in-frame beta chains kept. One record per CDR3 amino acid sequence lists the most common genes and DNA. TCRdb, not the original authors, processed these V and J calls. Recorded for this sample are 500,000 or so distinct CDR3 sequences; approximately 15% of them occurred a single time. The ten largest make up approximately 15% of the sample.

From the germline V gene, CDR1 is SGHRS and CDR2 is YFSETQ. The CDR3 runs 15 residues from the cysteine to the phenylalanine. Solely the CDR3 DNA is kept, with 45 bases framed from the first base. The meaning of the sample's time point label: newly diagnosed GD, antithyroid drugs for less than 3 months. For both TCR sequencing and RNA sequencing, RNA was extracted from PBMCs using TRIzol. The diagnosis of Graves' disease followed American Thyroid Association guidelines. The patients came from an endocrinology department in Xi'an, China. Each patient gave about 9.1 milliliters of peripheral blood, collected in an EDTA anticoagulant tube. Ficoll Paque Plus density gradient separation was used to isolate PBMCs, and no further T cell sorting was done. An Agilent 2100 Bioanalyzer and agarose gel were used to check RNA quality, while a NanoDrop 2000 measured RNA concentration. Broader findings and caveats from the paper: TRBV28, TRBJ1-2 and TRBJ2-5 were preferentially used in persistent disease, while TRBV20-1 and TRBJ2-1 were favored in newly diagnosed disease. The authors noted that the small sample size was a limitation that may lower accuracy. Compared with newly diagnosed patients, patients with persistent Graves' disease had lower TCR Shannon entropy and fewer highly expanded clones, which suggests clonal expansion. Because the primary lesion, thyroid tissue, could not be accessed, the study looked at peripheral blood alone. Sequencing and analysis were limited to the TCR beta chain. Patients with persistent disease shared more public clonotypes (about 2,900) than newly diagnosed patients did (approximately 1,000).

As regards this clonotype: Its target antigen remains unknown. A read error may explain this, as a much larger clone is one base away.

The sample was also linked to a second study, of T cells in Graves' hyperthyroidism and ophthalmopathy. As the second paper documents: Graves' hyperthyroidism was defined as stable when no progression to ophthalmopathy occurred over 18 months of follow-up. Hyperthyroidism patients were newly diagnosed, with disease duration under 2 months, and aged 18 to 65 years. Patients with uncontrolled infections, other autoimmune diseases, pregnancy or lactation were excluded. Diagnoses were established on the basis of clinical symptoms, serum thyroxine and TRAb, thyroid ultrasound, and orbital computed tomography. For the first round of RT-PCR on the TCR CDR3, the HTBI primer set was used together with the Qiagen OneStep RT-PCR kit. Most expanded thyroid clonotypes (frequency above 0.001) were also found in blood, which suggests that blood repertoires may mirror thyroid immune responses. A model built on a 13 V-J signature distinguished ophthalmopathy from stable hyperthyroidism, reaching 85% to 90% sensitivity and 81.08% specificity in cross-validation and 80%/75% in testing. In validation, the model predicted progression to ophthalmopathy a median of about 6 months before onset, with about 67% sensitivity and roughly 77% specificity. TCR V-J signatures able to tell the groups apart were searched for in a discovery cohort of some 100 patients, of whom about 40 had Graves' ophthalmopathy and more than 55 had stable Graves' hyperthyroidism. Prospective prediction of ophthalmopathy was tested in an independent validation cohort of 18 to 20 hyperthyroidism patients and 15 to 17 patients who later progressed to ophthalmopathy. The approximately 100 discovery patients were divided at random into training and test sets in a 7:3 ratio. Thyroid tissue and blood T-cell repertoires from six Graves' hyperthyroidism patients were also compared in the study. Once sampling was done, hyperthyroidism patients were given methimazole at a starting dose of 30 mg daily, whereas ophthalmopathy patients were given high-dose intravenous methylprednisolone. The libraries were constructed in a second round of multiplex PCR and then size-selected and purified. Paired-end sequencing of the libraries was performed with 100 bp reads on an Illumina HiSeq2000. SOAPnuke was used to process the raw data, removing reads that contained adapters or uncalled bases, had a mean Phred below 15, or lacked an exact match to the constant primer or identifier. COPE v1.2.5 was used to merge high-quality paired reads, and clonotypes were defined as unique nucleotide sequences. MiTCR v1.1 was used to align clonotypes to the IMGT TRBV, TRBD and TRBJ reference segments. Analysis was restricted to V-J combinations with a frequency above 0.0001, which covered 99% to 99.2% of repertoires. The TCS score was defined as the ratio of F50 (clonal expansion) to E x V (chaos), calculated using BLOSUM62-based TCRdist between CDR3 peptides within each V-J. Welch's t-statistics and random forest reduced 514 V-J features to 13, which were used in a naive Bayes classifier (R e1071). No statistical method was used to fix the sample size in advance, and group allocation was not hidden from the investigators. According to the paper, TCR Vbeta CDR3 sequencing was carried out on approximately 140 peripheral blood samples, which came from more than 40 ophthalmopathy, around 75 hyperthyroidism and about 17 progressor patients.

The sequence links TRBV5-1 to TRBJ2-1; 7 central nucleotides agree with TRBD2. Specimen: peripheral blood mononuclear cells (PBMCs), collected at new diagnosis, from a patient treated with antithyroid drugs. This clonotype was obtained from a woman between 50 and 59 years old with Graves disease. Donor details come from another sample of the same person, matched by shared clones. The CDR3 in this case is CASSVSGTARNEQLF. Here is the DNA: TGCGCCAGCAGCGTGAGCGGGACGGCTAGGAATGAGCAGCTCTTC.